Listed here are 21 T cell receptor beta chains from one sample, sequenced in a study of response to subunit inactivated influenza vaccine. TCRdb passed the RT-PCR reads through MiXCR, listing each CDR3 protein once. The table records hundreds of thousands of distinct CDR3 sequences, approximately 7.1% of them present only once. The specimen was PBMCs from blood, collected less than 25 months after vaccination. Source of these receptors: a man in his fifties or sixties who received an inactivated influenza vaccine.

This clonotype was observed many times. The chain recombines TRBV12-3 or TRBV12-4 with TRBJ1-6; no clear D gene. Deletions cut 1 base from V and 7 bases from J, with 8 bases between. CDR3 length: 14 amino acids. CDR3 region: CASSLGSDNSPLHF. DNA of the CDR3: TGTGCCAGCAGTTTAGGCAGTGACAATTCACCCCTCCACTTT.

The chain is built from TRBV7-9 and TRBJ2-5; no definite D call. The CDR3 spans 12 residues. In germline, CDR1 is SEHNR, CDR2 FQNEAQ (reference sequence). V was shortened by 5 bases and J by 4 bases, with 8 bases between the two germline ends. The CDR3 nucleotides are TGTGCCAGCAGCCCCATAGTAGAGACCCAGTACTTC. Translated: CASSPIVETQYF.

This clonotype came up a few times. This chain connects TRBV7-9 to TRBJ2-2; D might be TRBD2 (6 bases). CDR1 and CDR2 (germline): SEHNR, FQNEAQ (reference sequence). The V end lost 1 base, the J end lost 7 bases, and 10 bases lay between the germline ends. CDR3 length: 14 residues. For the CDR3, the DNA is TGTGCCAGCAGCTTAGGCGGGGACGGCGGGGAGCTGTTTTTT. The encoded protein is CASSLGGDGGELFF.

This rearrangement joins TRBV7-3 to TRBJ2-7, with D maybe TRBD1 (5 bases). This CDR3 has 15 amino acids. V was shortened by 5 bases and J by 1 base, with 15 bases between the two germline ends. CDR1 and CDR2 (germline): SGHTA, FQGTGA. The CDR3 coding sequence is TGTGCCAGCAGCGTAGACAGCGACGGGTCCTACGAGCAGTACTTC. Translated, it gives CASSVDSDGSYEQYF.

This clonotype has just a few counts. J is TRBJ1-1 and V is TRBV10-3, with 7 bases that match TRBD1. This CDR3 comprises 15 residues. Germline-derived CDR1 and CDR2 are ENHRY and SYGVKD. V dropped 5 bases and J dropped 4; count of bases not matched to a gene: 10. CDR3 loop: CAISKDRAGSTEAFF. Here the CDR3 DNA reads TGTGCCATCAGTAAAGACAGGGCAGGGAGCACTGAAGCTTTCTTT.

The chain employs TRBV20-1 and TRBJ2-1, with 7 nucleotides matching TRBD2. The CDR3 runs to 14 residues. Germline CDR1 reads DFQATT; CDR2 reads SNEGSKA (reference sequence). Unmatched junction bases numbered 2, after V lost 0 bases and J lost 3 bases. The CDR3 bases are TGCAGTGCTAGAGAACGGGGGGACTACAATGAGCAGTTCTTC. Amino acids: CSARERGDYNEQFF.

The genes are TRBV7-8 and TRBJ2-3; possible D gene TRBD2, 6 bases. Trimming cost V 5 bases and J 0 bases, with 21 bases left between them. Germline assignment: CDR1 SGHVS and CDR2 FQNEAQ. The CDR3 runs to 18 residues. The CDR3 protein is CASSSTRDSPGSTDTQYF. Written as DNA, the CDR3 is TGTGCCAGCAGCAGCACCCGGGACTCCCCGGGTAGCACAGATACGCAGTATTTT.

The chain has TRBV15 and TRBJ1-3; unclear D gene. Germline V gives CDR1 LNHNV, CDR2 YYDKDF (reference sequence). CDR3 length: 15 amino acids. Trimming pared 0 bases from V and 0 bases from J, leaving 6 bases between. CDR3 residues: CATSRDLVSGNTIYF. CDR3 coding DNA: TGTGCCACCAGCAGAGATCTCGTCTCTGGAAACACCATATATTTT.

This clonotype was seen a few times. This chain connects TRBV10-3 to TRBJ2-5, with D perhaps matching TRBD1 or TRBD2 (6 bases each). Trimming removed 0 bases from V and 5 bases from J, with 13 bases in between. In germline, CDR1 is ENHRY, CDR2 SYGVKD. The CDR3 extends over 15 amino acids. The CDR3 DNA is TGTGCCATCAGTGAGTCTAGGGGGGCCGGCGAGACCCAGTACTTC. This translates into CAISESRGAGETQYF.

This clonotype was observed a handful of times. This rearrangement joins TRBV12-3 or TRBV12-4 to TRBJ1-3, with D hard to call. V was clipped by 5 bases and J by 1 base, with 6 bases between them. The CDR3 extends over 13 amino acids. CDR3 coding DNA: TGTGCCAGCAGTCCCTTTTCTGGAAACACCATATATTTT. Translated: CASSPFSGNTIYF.

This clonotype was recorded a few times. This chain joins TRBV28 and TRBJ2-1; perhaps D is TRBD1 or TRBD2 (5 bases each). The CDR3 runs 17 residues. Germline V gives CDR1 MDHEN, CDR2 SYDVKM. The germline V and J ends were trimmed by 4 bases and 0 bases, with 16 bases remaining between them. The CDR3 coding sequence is TGTGCCAGCAGTTCCTTTTCGGGACCCCTCTCCTACAATGAGCAGTTCTTC. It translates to CASSSFSGPLSYNEQFF.

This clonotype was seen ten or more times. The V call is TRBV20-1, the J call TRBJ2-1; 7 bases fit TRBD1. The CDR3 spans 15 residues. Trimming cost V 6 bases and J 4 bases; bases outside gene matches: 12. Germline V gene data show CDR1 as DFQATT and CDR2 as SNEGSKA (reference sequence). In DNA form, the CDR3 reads TGCAGTGCGAGACGACCGGACAGGCGATACAATGAGCAGTTCTTC. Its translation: CSARRPDRRYNEQFF.

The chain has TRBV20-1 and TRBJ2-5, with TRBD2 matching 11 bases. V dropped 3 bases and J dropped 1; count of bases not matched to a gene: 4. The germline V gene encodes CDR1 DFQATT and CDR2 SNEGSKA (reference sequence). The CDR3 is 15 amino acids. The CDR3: CSARDLAGGQETQYF. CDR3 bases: TGCAGTGCTAGGGATCTAGCGGGGGGCCAAGAGACCCAGTACTTC.

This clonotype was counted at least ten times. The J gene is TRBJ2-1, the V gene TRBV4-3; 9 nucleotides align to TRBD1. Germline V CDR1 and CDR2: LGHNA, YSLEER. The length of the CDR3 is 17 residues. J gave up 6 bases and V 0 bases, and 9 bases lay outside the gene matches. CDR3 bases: TGCGCCAGCAGCCAAGATCGCGGGACAGGGTTTCTCAATGAGCAGTTCTTC. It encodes CASSQDRGTGFLNEQFF.

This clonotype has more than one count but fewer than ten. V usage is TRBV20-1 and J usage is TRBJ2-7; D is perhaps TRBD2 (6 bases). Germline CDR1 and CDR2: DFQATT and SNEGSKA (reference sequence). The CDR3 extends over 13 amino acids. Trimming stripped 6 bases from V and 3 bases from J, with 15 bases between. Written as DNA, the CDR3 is TGCAGTGCCAGGGACGTCGGGGGCTACGAGCAGTACTTC. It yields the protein CSARDVGGYEQYF.

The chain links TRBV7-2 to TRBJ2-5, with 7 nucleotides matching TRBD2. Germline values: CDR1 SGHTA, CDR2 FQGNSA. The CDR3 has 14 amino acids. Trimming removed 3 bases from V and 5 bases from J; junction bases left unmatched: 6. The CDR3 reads CASSFSGLDETQYF. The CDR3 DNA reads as TGTGCCAGCAGCTTTTCCGGACTAGATGAGACCCAGTACTTC. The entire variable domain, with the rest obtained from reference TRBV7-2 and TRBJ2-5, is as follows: GAGVSQSPSNKVTEKGKDVELRCDPISGHTALYWYRQSLGQGLEFLIYFQGNSAPDKSGLPSDRFSAERTGGSVSTLTIQRTQQEDSAVYLCASSFSGLDETQYFGPGTRLLVL.

The CDR3 loop is CASSQARVHETQYF. The DNA for the CDR3 is TGCGCCAGCAGCCAAGCCAGGGTCCACGAGACCCAGTACTTC. The genes are TRBV4-3 and TRBJ2-5; perhaps TRBD1 as D (5 bases). The germline V gene encodes CDR1 LGHNA and CDR2 YSLEER. The CDR3 is 14 residues long. With 1 base removed from V and 5 bases from J, the gap between germline ends came to 11 bases.

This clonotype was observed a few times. CDR3 loop: CASSDSGRSNEQFF. DNA for the CDR3: TGTGCCAGCAGCGATAGCGGGAGGAGTAATGAGCAGTTCTTC. V usage is TRBV7-9 and J usage is TRBJ2-1, with 10 positions matching TRBD2. CDR1 is SEHNR and CDR2 is FQNEAQ in the germline V gene (reference sequence). This CDR3 spans 14 amino acids. The trim removed 5 bases at V and 7 bases at J, leaving 5 bases unmatched.

The CDR3 is CSSRIRGGVVPYEQYF. Here the CDR3 DNA reads TGCAGTTCCCGAATCAGGGGGGGAGTTGTTCCCTACGAGCAGTACTTC. The chain links TRBV20-1 to TRBJ2-7, with D tentatively TRBD1 or TRBD2 (7 bases each). Deletions cut 8 bases from V and 2 bases from J, with 25 bases between. The germline gives CDR1 DFQATT, CDR2 SNEGSKA (reference sequence). This CDR3 is 16 amino acids long.

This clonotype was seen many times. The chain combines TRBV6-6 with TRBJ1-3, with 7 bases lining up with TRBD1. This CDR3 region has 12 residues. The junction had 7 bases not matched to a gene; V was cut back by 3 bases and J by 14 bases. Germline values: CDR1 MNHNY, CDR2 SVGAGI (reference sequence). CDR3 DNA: TGTGCCAGCAGTTATCTCGGGGACAGCGTATATTTT. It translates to CASSYLGDSVYF.

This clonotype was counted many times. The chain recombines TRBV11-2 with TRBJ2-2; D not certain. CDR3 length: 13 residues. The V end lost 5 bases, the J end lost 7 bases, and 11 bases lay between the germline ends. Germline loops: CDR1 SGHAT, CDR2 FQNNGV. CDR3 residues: CASSAWSDGELFF. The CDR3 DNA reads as TGTGCCAGCAGCGCGTGGAGTGACGGGGAGCTGTTTTTT.